This entry concerns a single TCR beta chain. Its antigen is as yet unknown. Some clones are missing from TCRdb's copy, which holds only in-frame ones; the method was immunoSEQ multiplex PCR. The data contain more than 95,000 clones, 82% of them singletons. This CDR3 is 15 amino acids long. Germline values: CDR1 ENHRY, CDR2 SYGVKD. The V and J ends lost 3 bases and 7 bases, in that order; junction bases with no gene match: 3. The data belong to a study of T cell responses to AZD1222 COVID-19 vaccine. Study results and caveats: There were mostly white British donors and more females than males, and clonal diversity was possibly underestimated.

Sequences were derived from peripheral blood, sampled on day 0 of AZD1222 vaccination. The sequence came from an adult in good health. The chain recombines TRBV10-3 with TRBJ2-2; TRBD2 matches at 12 bases. The CDR3 nucleotides are TGTGCCATCAGTGACCCGGGACTAGCGGGCGGGGAGCTGTTTTTT. This encodes CAISDPGLAGGELFF.